What follows are 15 T cell receptor beta chains derived from one specimen sequenced in a study of tumor and adjacent non-tumor tissue in lung cancer. A modified ARM-PCR protocol with three rounds of nested PCR amplified TCRbeta. MiXCR was run by TCRdb on the multiplex PCR reads, yielding one entry per CDR3 protein. Among 90,000 to 130,000 distinct CDR3 sequences, over 70% were seen once, and the ten largest hold approximately 22%. This sample's RNA came from whole unsorted tissue. Sequenced input: lung tumor tissue. The receptors stem from a man between 70 and 80 years old with non-small cell lung cancer.

As for this clonotype: One junction end does not reproduce the germline sequence, and a read error may be involved. The V call is TRBV11-2, the J call TRBJ2-2; D gene unclear. The length of the CDR3 is 14 residues. Germline V gene sequence: CDR1 SGHAT, CDR2 FQNNGV. DNA of the CDR3: TGCGCCAGCAGCCTGGACGGTAAGTCCGGGGAGCTGTTTTTT. Its translation: CASSLDGKSGELFF.

This clonotype was observed at least ten times. The V gene is TRBV24-1, the J gene TRBJ1-2; D unresolved. V lost 4 bases and J 1 base, leaving 9 bases between the germline ends. The CDR3 runs 14 residues. In germline, CDR1 is KGHDR, CDR2 SFDVKD. Here the CDR3 DNA reads TGTGCCACCAGTGACCGTGCCGGTAACTATGGCTACACCTTC. Its protein product is CATSDRAGNYGYTF.

Regarding this clonotype: A read error may account for a junction end that differs from germline. The chain combines TRBV4-3 with TRBJ2-5; weak D call: TRBD1 (5 bases). This CDR3 comprises 16 residues. Germline lookup yields CDR1 LGHNA and CDR2 YSLEER. CDR3 region: CASSQAEGVVQETQYF. DNA for the CDR3: TGCGCAAGCAGCCAAGCCGAAGGGGTGGTACAAGAGACCCAGTACTTC.

Details on this clonotype: Its ends do not fully match the called genes, so a read error is possible. This rearrangement joins TRBV4-1 to TRBJ1-1, with D possibly being TRBD1 (5 bases). Per germline, CDR1 MGHRA and CDR2 YSYEKL. This CDR3 has 13 amino acids. CDR3 DNA: TGCACCAGCGGCACCCAGGGTGGCACTGAAGCTTTCTTT. It translates to CTSGTQGGTEAFF.

The chain joins TRBV11-3 to TRBJ1-1; D might be TRBD1 (6 bases). The CDR3 is made up of 16 amino acids. The germline gives CDR1 SGHNT, CDR2 YENEEA. Trimming cost V 2 bases and J 4 bases, with 17 bases left between them. This CDR3 is CASSLYTGWMITEAFF. The DNA for the CDR3 is TGTGCCAGCAGCTTATATACAGGGTGGATGATCACTGAAGCTTTCTTT.

The V gene is TRBV5-6, the J gene TRBJ2-4; TRBD1 matches 9 bases. Germline V gene sequence: CDR1 SGHDT, CDR2 YYEEEE. After removal of 5 bases from V and 6 bases from J, the junction contained 15 bases not matched to a gene. The CDR3 length is 17 residues. The CDR3 region is CASSATGTGIVGNIQYF. Written as DNA, the CDR3 is TGTGCCAGCAGTGCTACCGGGACAGGGATTGTTGGAAACATTCAGTACTTC.

On this clonotype itself: Likely a read error: the CDR3 ends without its conserved phenylalanine or tryptophan. This chain uses TRBV6-2 or TRBV6-3 with TRBJ2-7; a weak D match, TRBD2 (6 bases). Germline loops: CDR1 MNHEY, CDR2 SVGEGT. This CDR3 spans 15 amino acids. The CDR3 region is CSSSSVAESSYEQYL. CDR3 sequence (DNA): TGTTCCAGCAGTTCCGTAGCGGAGAGCTCCTACGAGCAGTACCTC.

The V and J genes are TRBV29-1 and TRBJ2-7, with 7 bases identical to TRBD1. CDR1 and CDR2 from the germline V gene are SQVTM and ANQGSEA. With 5 bases clipped from V and 5 bases from J, the junction kept 12 bases outside the gene matches. CDR3 length equals 14 residues. CDR3 sequence (DNA): TGCAGCGTTCGCCCGAGACAGGGAACAAACGAGCAGTACTTC. Translation: CSVRPRQGTNEQYF.

V gene TRBV10-3 combines with J gene TRBJ1-6; possibly TRBD1 for D (6 bases). V lost 4 bases and J 7 bases, leaving 20 bases between the germline ends. The germline V gene has CDR1 ENHRY and CDR2 SYGVKD. The CDR3 consists of 17 residues. The CDR3 DNA reads TGTGCCATCAGTGTCTGGGCAGGGGATGACGAAAATTCACCCCTCCACTTT. Protein sequence: CAISVWAGDDENSPLHF.

On this clonotype: The CDR3 carries no conserved terminal phenylalanine or tryptophan, so it likely arises from a read error. The chain links TRBV7-9 to TRBJ2-7; D unresolved. The CDR3 is 12 residues long. Germline CDR1 SEHNR, CDR2 FQNEAQ (reference sequence). In nucleotides, the CDR3 is TGTGCCGGCAGCTTATCAGGTTACGAACAGTACCTC. Translated, it gives CAGSLSGYEQYL.

Points on this clonotype: This may stem from a read error, because a much larger clone lies one nucleotide away. The chain carries TRBV5-4 and TRBJ2-1; 14 bases match TRBD2. This CDR3 spans 16 amino acids. Germline CDR1 reads SGHNT; CDR2 reads YYREEE (reference sequence). The CDR3 region is CASSLGLAGVINEQLF. CDR3 coding DNA: TGTGCCAGCAGCCTGGGACTAGCGGGAGTTATCAATGAGCAGTTATTC.

This clonotype showed up just a few times. One base away lies a much larger clone, so this may be a sequencing read error. This sequence joins TRBV25-1 and TRBJ1-5; a weak D match, TRBD1 (5 bases). Germline CDR1 MGHDK, CDR2 SYGVNS. The V end was cut by 7 bases, the J end by 4 bases, with 11 bases between. The CDR3 contains 13 residues. The CDR3 region has the DNA TGTGCCAGCACCGACAAGGGGAATCAGCCCCAGCATTTT. Translating gives CASTDKGNQPQHF.

On this clonotype: The CDR3 does not close with the conserved phenylalanine or tryptophan, likely indicating a read error. The CDR3 bases are TGTGCCAGAAAGGGACGGGACACTGAAGCTTTCTAT. Its protein is CARKGRDTEAFY. This chain links TRBV12-3 or TRBV12-4 with TRBJ1-1; D possibly corresponds to TRBD1 (5 bases). V lost 9 bases and J 3 bases, leaving 11 bases between the germline ends. The CDR3 has 12 residues.

As to this clonotype: Given the absence of the conserved phenylalanine or tryptophan at the CDR3 end, a read error is likely. This chain uses TRBV28 with TRBJ2-2; D not resolved. The CDR3 has 15 amino acids. CDR1 and CDR2 from the germline V gene are MDHEN and SYDVKM. The CDR3 spells CACSLMGSNTGELFS. The CDR3 DNA is TGTGCCTGCAGTTTAATGGGCTCGAACACCGGGGAGCTGTTTTCT.

In its sample, this clonotype was seen once. At one boundary the junction diverges from the germline segment, which might be a read error. The chain recombines TRBV6-6 with TRBJ1-1; possible D gene TRBD1, 6 bases. The CDR3 loop spans 12 amino acids. CDR1 is MNHNY, CDR2 SVGAGI, per germline (reference sequence). The DNA for the CDR3 is TGCGCCAGCAGCAGAAGGGGGAATCAAGCTATCTTT. Its protein product is CASSRRGNQAIF.